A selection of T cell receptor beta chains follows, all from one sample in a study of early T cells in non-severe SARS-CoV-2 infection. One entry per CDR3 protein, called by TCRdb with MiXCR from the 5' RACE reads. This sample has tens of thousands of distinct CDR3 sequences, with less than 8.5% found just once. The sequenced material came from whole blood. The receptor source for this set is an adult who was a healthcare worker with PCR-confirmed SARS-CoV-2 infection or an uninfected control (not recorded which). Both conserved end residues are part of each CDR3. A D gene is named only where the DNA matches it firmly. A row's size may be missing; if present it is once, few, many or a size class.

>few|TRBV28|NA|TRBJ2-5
TGTGCCAGCAGTTTATCTGGCAGAGAGACCCAGTACTTC
CASSLSGRETQYF
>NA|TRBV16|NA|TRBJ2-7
TGTGCCAGCAGCCAGGACAGCTCCTACGAGCAGTACTTC
CASSQDSSYEQYF
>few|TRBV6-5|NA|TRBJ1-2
TGTGCCAGCAGTTACTCCAACACCGCCTATGGCTACACCTTC
CASSYSNTAYGYTF
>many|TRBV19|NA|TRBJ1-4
TGTGCCAGTGGCCTCCTCAGGGATAATGAAAAACTGTTTTTT
CASGLLRDNEKLFF
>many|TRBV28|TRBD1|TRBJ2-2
TGTGCCAGCAGCCAACAGGGGGCTTACACCGGGGAGCTGTTTTTT
CASSQQGAYTGELFF
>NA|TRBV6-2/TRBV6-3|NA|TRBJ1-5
TGTGCCAGCAGATCCCCGGGGGAGGCTCAGCCCCAGCATTTT
CASRSPGEAQPQHF
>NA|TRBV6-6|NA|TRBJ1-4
TGTGCCAGCAGTTACTCGACACTGGATGAAGGGGAAAAACTGTTTTTT
CASSYSTLDEGEKLFF
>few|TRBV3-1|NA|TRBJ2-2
TGTGCCAGCAGCCATGGGGACGTCAGAACGAACACCGGGGAGCTGTTTTTT
CASSHGDVRTNTGELFF
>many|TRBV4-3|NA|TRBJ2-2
TGCGCCAGCAGCCAAAGCGACACCTACCCCGGGGAGCTGTTTTTT
CASSQSDTYPGELFF
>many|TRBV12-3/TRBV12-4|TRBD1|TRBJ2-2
TGTGCCGTATGGACAGGGGCTTACACCGGGGAGCTGTTTTTT
CAVWTGAYTGELFF
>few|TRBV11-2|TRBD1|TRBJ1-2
TGTGCCAGCAGCTTAGCAGGACAGGGCTATGGCTACACCTTC
CASSLAGQGYGYTF
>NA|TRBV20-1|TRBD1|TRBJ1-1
TGCAGTGCCTGTCCGGGGACAGTGTTGTACACTGAAGCTTTCTTT
CSACPGTVLYTEAFF
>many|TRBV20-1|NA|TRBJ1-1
TGCAGTGCCCTCAGGGGTTCCTTGAACACTGAAGCTTTCTTT
CSALRGSLNTEAFF
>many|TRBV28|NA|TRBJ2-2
TGTGCCAGCAGATCTCCCAGGCGCACCGGGGAGCTGTTTTTT
CASRSPRRTGELFF
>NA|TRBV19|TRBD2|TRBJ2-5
TGTGCCAGTAGTCCCCTAACCGGGACTAGGAACGTAGAGACCCAGTACTTC
CASSPLTGTRNVETQYF
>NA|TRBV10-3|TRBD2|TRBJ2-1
TGTGCCATCAGTGAGTATAATAGCGGGGGCCGGAACAATGAGCAGTTCTTC
CAISEYNSGGRNNEQFF
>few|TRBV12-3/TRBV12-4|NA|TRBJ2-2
TGTGCCAGCAGTGCATTGAGCACCGGGGAGCTGTTTTTT
CASSALSTGELFF
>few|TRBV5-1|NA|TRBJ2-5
TGCGCCAGCAGCTCGGGACCACCTCAAGAGACCCAGTACTTC
CASSSGPPQETQYF
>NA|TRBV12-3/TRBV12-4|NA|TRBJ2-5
TGTGCCAGCAGCTGGGACTCCCCGAGGGAGACCCAGTACTTC
CASSWDSPRETQYF
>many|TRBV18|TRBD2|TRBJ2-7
TGTGCCAGCTCACCTGTGAATGAAGCGGGGGGGGCCTACGAGCAGTACTTC
CASSPVNEAGGAYEQYF